This T cell receptor (beta chain) emerged from a study of cytomegalovirus exposure and HLA in healthy donors. The PCR ran on 60 Vbeta and 13 Jbeta primers. Data came from immunoSEQ multiplex PCR; TCRdb stores just in-frame clones and leaves some out. The repertoire includes 150,000 to 200,000 clones, approximately 80% of them detected once, and under 7.5% sits in the top ten. Study conclusions and caveats: Common viral pathogens seemed to be connected with several of the most significant clusters, according to a later analysis. Serostatus for CMV was the only available immune exposure information.

Germline lookup yields CDR1 SGHKS and CDR2 YYEKEE (reference sequence). This CDR3 is 13 amino acids long. Worth noting for this clone: What it binds is unknown. Mismatch with germline at one junction end may stem from a read error.

The V gene is TRBV5-5, the J gene TRBJ1-1, with 10 bases matching TRBD1. Sequencing used PBMCs. The sequence was obtained from a man aged 50-59 years in good health and CMV-seropositive. Here the CDR3 DNA reads TGTGCCAGCAGCTTGGTACCGGGACAGGGGCTCCCATTT. It specifies CASSLVPGQGLPF.